The present T cell receptor beta chain was sequenced within a study of low-dose radiotherapy and immunotherapy resistance in tumors. The time point is: before trial treatment. First-strand cDNA used TRAV- and TRBV-specific primers, covering alpha and beta chains. For amplifying TCRs, the PCR ran for about 20 cycles with Phusion, which was used together with a constant-region primer and the adapter on the V primers. MiXCR was run by TCRdb on the reads, yielding one entry per CDR3 protein. The data contain about 39,000 distinct CDR3 sequences, roughly 28% of them singletons. This clonotype is deemed medium-sized (0.01 to 0.1%). This sequence originates from a male donor with gallbladder cancer. Sequenced material: PBMCs, taken before treatment.

The CDR3 sequence is CASSSAEGGNEQFF. For the CDR3, the DNA is TGTGCCAGCAGCTCCGCCGAGGGGGGCAATGAGCAGTTCTTC. The chain employs TRBV5-4 and TRBJ2-1, with D perhaps given as TRBD1 or TRBD2 (6 bases each). CDR1 and CDR2 from the germline V gene are SGHNT and YYREEE (reference sequence). Deletions cut 3 bases from V and 6 bases from J, with 13 bases between. This CDR3 comprises 14 residues.